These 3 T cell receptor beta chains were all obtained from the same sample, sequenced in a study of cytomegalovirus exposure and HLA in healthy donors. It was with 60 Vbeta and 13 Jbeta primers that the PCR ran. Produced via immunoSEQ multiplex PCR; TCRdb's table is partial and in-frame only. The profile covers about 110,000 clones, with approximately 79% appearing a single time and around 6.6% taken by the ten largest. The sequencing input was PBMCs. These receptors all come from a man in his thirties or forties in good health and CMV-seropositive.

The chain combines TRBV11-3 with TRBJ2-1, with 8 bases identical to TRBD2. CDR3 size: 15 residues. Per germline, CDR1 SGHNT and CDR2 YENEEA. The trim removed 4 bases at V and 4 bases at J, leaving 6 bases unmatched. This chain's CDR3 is CASSSRGGLYNEQFF. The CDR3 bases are TGTGCCAGCAGCTCCCGGGGGGGATTGTACAATGAGCAGTTCTTC.

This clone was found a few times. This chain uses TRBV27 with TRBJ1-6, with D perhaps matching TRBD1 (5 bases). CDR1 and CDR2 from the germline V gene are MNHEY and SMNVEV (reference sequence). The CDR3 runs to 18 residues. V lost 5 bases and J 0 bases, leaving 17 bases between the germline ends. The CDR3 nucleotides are TGTGCCAGCAGTGGGACTTCGGACGGGAGCTCCTATAATTCACCCCTCCACTTT. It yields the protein CASSGTSDGSSYNSPLHF.

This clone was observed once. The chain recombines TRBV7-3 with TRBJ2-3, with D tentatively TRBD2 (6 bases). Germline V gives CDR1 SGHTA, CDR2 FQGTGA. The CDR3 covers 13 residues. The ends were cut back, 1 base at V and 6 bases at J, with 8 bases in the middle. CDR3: CASSLRLEDTQYF. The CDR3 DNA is TGTGCCAGCAGCTTAAGACTAGAGGATACGCAGTATTTT.